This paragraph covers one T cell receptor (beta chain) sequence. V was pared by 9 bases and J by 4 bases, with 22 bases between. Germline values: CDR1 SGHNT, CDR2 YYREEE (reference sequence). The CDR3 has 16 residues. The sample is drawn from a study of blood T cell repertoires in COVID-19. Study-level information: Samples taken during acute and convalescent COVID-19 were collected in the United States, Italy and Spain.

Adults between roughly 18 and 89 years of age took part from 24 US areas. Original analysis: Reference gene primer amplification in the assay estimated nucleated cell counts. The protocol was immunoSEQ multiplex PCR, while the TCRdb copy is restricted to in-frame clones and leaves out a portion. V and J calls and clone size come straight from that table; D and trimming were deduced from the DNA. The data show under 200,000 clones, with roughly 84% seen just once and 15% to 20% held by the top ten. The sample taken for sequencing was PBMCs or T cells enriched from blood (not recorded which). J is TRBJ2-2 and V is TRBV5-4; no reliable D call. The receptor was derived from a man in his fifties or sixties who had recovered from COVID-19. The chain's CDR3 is CATGPGSTRSTGELFF. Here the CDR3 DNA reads TGTGCCACTGGCCCCGGGTCAACTCGTAGCACCGGGGAGCTGTTTTTT.